A single sample gave rise to the 18 T cell receptor beta chains below, sequenced in a study of cytomegalovirus exposure and HLA in healthy donors. The PCR used 60 Vbeta and 13 Jbeta primers. Measured with immunoSEQ multiplex PCR; TCRdb has only the in-frame clones, and not every one. The table includes 130,000 to 150,000 clones, around 80% detected once. Sequenced input: PBMCs. These receptor sequences come from a man in his forties in good health and CMV-seropositive.

The rearrangement links TRBV5-5 to TRBJ1-1, with D uncertain. CDR3 length: 16 amino acids. Germline assignment: CDR1 SGHKS and CDR2 YYEKEE (reference sequence). V was clipped by 2 bases and J by 2 bases, with 16 bases between them. In nucleotides, the CDR3 is TGTGCCAGCAGCTTAGCGGGAGGGAGACTTAACACTGAAGCTTTCTTT. Translated, it gives CASSLAGGRLNTEAFF.

The V gene is TRBV21-1, the J gene TRBJ1-1. TRBV21-1 is a pseudogene segment. The CDR3 covers 15 residues. Here the CDR3 DNA reads TGTGCCAGCAGCTACCACGGGGGTGCAAACACTGAAGCTTTCTTT. Residues: CASSYHGGANTEAFF.

The V gene is TRBV28, the J gene TRBJ1-1; D gene uncertain. The ends were cut back, 7 bases at V and 5 bases at J, with 14 bases in the middle. Looked up from germline, CDR1 is MDHEN and CDR2 is SYDVKM. The CDR3 runs to 13 residues. The CDR3 is CASKLPERTEAFF. For the CDR3, the DNA is TGTGCCAGCAAGCTGCCTGAGAGGACTGAAGCTTTCTTT.

V gene TRBV12-5 combines with J gene TRBJ2-1, with TRBD1 identical over 11 bases. The CDR3 contains 14 residues. Germline trimming cut 6 bases from V and 4 bases from J; bases unmatched to any gene: 2. CDR1 LGHNT and CDR2 FRNRAP come from the germline V gene. This CDR3 is CASGGTGGYNEQFF. CDR3 nucleotides: TGTGCTAGTGGGGGGACAGGGGGTTACAATGAGCAGTTCTTC.

The chain employs TRBV27 and TRBJ2-7; D might be TRBD1 (6 bases). Germline assignment: CDR1 MNHEY and CDR2 SMNVEV (reference sequence). Trimming took off 2 bases at V and 2 bases at J, with 16 bases between the two ends. The CDR3 totals 16 residues. The CDR3 nucleotides read TGTGCCAGCAGTTTACTCAGACAGGCGCGCCCCTACGAGCAGTACTTC. Its protein product is CASSLLRQARPYEQYF.

The V and J genes are TRBV11-3 and TRBJ2-7; the match to TRBD2 covers 9 bases. Germline values: CDR1 SGHNT, CDR2 YENEEA. The CDR3 extends over 14 amino acids. The ends lost 5 bases at V and 1 base at J; junction bases unmatched: 3. The CDR3 DNA sequence: TGTGCCAGCAGCCCAGCGGGGGGTTCCTACGAGCAGTACTTC. As protein: CASSPAGGSYEQYF.

The rearrangement joins TRBV30 to TRBJ2-3; D is unresolved. Per germline, CDR1 GTSNPN and CDR2 SVGIG (reference sequence). Trimming took 3 bases from V and 4 from J, leaving 8 bases between them. The CDR3 runs 12 residues. The CDR3 nucleotides are TGTGCCTGGAGCCCCCCAGCAGATACGCAGTATTTT. As protein: CAWSPPADTQYF.

The V gene is TRBV9, the J gene TRBJ2-5, with TRBD1 identical over 7 bases. Germline V lookup: CDR1 SGDLS, CDR2 YYNGEE. The CDR3 totals 17 residues. After removal of 0 bases from V and 1 base from J, the junction contained 9 bases not matched to a gene. The CDR3: CASSVGRGRDGQETQYF. Written as DNA, the CDR3 is TGTGCCAGCAGCGTAGGAAGGGGGCGAGACGGCCAAGAGACCCAGTACTTC.

The chain has TRBV6-1 and TRBJ2-5; TRBD2 agrees at 10 bases. Trimming cost V 3 bases and J 5 bases; bases outside gene matches: 9. The CDR3 contains 16 residues. Germline CDR1 reads MNHNS; CDR2 reads SASEGT. Here the CDR3 DNA reads TGTGCCAGCAGTGACGGACTAGCGGCGCCGCACGAGACCCAGTACTTC. Translation: CASSDGLAAPHETQYF.

The chain carries TRBV5-1 and TRBJ2-3, with 10 positions matching TRBD2. V was clipped by 4 bases and J by 4 bases; unmatched bases: 9. The CDR3 is 16 amino acids. Germline loops: CDR1 SGHRS, CDR2 YFSETQ. The CDR3 reads CASSPRLAGIPDTQYF. CDR3 coding DNA: TGCGCCAGCAGCCCCCGACTAGCGGGTATCCCAGATACGCAGTATTTT.

The chain employs TRBV13 and TRBJ1-2, with 11 bases lining up with TRBD1. CDR1 is PRHDT, CDR2 FYEKMQ, per germline (reference sequence). This CDR3 is built from 17 residues. Trimming removed 4 bases from V and 3 bases from J; junction bases left unmatched: 10. This CDR3 is CASSSRTGGAVDYGYTF. The CDR3 region has the DNA TGTGCCAGCAGCTCCCGGACAGGGGGCGCGGTTGACTATGGCTACACCTTC.

V gene TRBV7-2 combines with J gene TRBJ2-7, with TRBD1 identical over 9 bases. Germline lookup yields CDR1 SGHTA and CDR2 FQGNSA. Trimming took 5 bases from V and 3 from J; bases not matched to a gene: 8. The length of the CDR3 is 15 residues. The CDR3 DNA reads TGTGCCAGCAGCCAAGGGACAGGGATATACTACGAGCAGTACTTC. Translating it yields CASSQGTGIYYEQYF.

This clone was seen a few times. The chain recombines TRBV9 with TRBJ2-5; the match to TRBD2 covers 9 bases. V lost 0 bases, J lost 5 bases, and 8 bases stayed unmatched. CDR1 and CDR2 from the germline V gene are SGDLS and YYNGEE. CDR3 size: 16 residues. The DNA of the CDR3 is TGTGCCAGCAGCGTAGGCGGGGGGGCGGGAAGGGAGACCCAGTACTTC. Translated, it gives CASSVGGGAGRETQYF.

The chain combines TRBV7-2 with TRBJ2-7, with D possibly matching TRBD2 (5 bases). Germline CDR1 is SGHTA and CDR2 is FQGNSA. V lost 3 bases and J 2 bases, leaving 11 bases between the germline ends. This CDR3 is 14 amino acids long. For the CDR3, the DNA is TGTGCCAGCAGCTTGGACTTCCCGCCCTACGAGCAGTACTTC. It codes for CASSLDFPPYEQYF.

The V gene is TRBV14, the J gene TRBJ2-1, with D tentatively TRBD1 (5 bases). Germline V gene sequence: CDR1 SGHDN, CDR2 FVKESK. V lost 4 bases and J lost 1, with 8 bases in between. This CDR3 is built from 14 residues. CDR3 amino acids: CASSPWTSYNEQFF. Here the CDR3 DNA reads TGTGCCAGCAGCCCCTGGACATCCTACAATGAGCAGTTCTTC.

The chain joins TRBV5-1 to TRBJ2-3; 15 bases match TRBD2. The CDR3 consists of 19 residues. In germline, CDR1 is SGHRS, CDR2 YFSETQ. V trimming: 3 bases; J trimming: 6 bases; junction bases outside the gene matches: 14. In DNA form, the CDR3 reads TGCGCCAGCAGCTCATTAGGGACTAGCGGGAGGAAGGGCATGGATACGCAGTATTTT. It is translated as CASSSLGTSGRKGMDTQYF.

This chain links TRBV5-4 with TRBJ1-1; D gene uncertain. Deletions cut 3 bases from V and 1 base from J, with 13 bases between. In germline, CDR1 is SGHNT, CDR2 YYREEE (reference sequence). The CDR3 contains 15 residues. Here the CDR3 reads CASSSIRGENTEAFF. CDR3 nucleotides: TGTGCCAGCAGCTCAATTCGAGGAGAGAACACTGAAGCTTTCTTT.

The chain uses TRBV5-1 and TRBJ2-2; maybe TRBD2 (5 bases). V was trimmed by 7 bases and J by 1 base, leaving 14 bases between them. The CDR3 runs to 15 residues. CDR1 SGHRS and CDR2 YFSETQ come from the germline V gene. CDR3 in amino acids: CASGPSGKNTGELFF. The CDR3 DNA reads as TGCGCCAGCGGCCCATCGGGGAAGAACACCGGGGAGCTGTTTTTT.